What follows is one T cell receptor beta chain and its context. Primers: 60 Vbeta forward and 13 Jbeta reverse. Here immunoSEQ multiplex PCR was the method, and the copy in TCRdb shows in-frame clones only, minus some. In the table there are 160,000 or so clones, approximately 84% of which are singletons. This entry comes from a study of cytomegalovirus exposure and HLA in healthy donors. Sequencing was carried out using PBMCs. The clonotype comes from a man aged 50 to 59 in good health and CMV-seropositive.

This CDR3 reads CASSLFSTEAFF. In nucleotides, the CDR3 is TGTGCCAGCAGTTTATTCAGCACTGAAGCTTTCTTT. The chain combines TRBV28 with TRBJ1-1; D is uncertain. Trimming removed 1 base at V and 4 bases at J, with 4 bases between. Germline loops: CDR1 MDHEN, CDR2 SYDVKM. The CDR3 runs 12 residues.